The rows below give T cell receptor beta chains drawn from one sample of a study of blood T cell repertoires in COVID-19. TCRdb keeps only in-frame clones here, not all; method: immunoSEQ multiplex PCR. The sample consists of roughly 120,000 clones, approximately 79% of them appearing once. The specimen was peripheral blood. The receptors here all came from a man aged 50-59 years with acute or convalescent COVID-19. The CDR3 runs from the conserved cysteine through the conserved F or W. D genes are given only for firm matches. Size is omitted from some rows. Given values are once, few, many or a class for expanded clones.

V gene	clone size	J gene	D gene	CDR3 DNA	CDR3 protein
TRBV9	NA	TRBJ1-3	NA	TGTGCCAGCGTGAGGGGAAACACCATATATTTT	CASVRGNTIYF
TRBV19	NA	TRBJ2-7	TRBD2	TGTGCCAGTAGTGCCGGGACTAGCGGGGGCGCTTACTTC	CASSAGTSGGAYF
TRBV7-8	NA	TRBJ1-4	NA	TGTGCCAGCAGCTTGAGGATAGGGGCTAATGAAAAACTGTTTTTT	CASSLRIGANEKLFF
TRBV4-1	NA	TRBJ2-1	TRBD2	TGCGCCAGCAGCCTTGGGCTAAGCGGGGGGAAAAAGGGGGAGCAGTTCTTC	CASSLGLSGGKKGEQFF
TRBV10-3	NA	TRBJ2-7	TRBD2	TGTGCCATCAGGAAAGAAGACAGGAGACTAGCGGGGGCCTACGAGCAGTACTTC	CAIRKEDRRLAGAYEQYF
TRBV2	once	TRBJ2-7	TRBD2	TGTGCCAGCACCGGAGCTAGCGGCTACACCTACGAGCAGTACTTC	CASTGASGYTYEQYF
TRBV10-3	NA	TRBJ2-7	TRBD2	TGTGCCATCAGTGAGGCGGGAGGCGCCTCCTACGAGCAGTACTTC	CAISEAGGASYEQYF
TRBV19	few	TRBJ2-2	TRBD1	TGTGCCAGTAGTATGGGGGACAGGGGGCTTGGCGGGGAGCTGTTTTTT	CASSMGDRGLGGELFF
TRBV7-2	NA	TRBJ2-7	NA	TGTGCCAGCAGCTTGGACAGTTTGTTCTACGAGCAGTACTTC	CASSLDSLFYEQYF
TRBV5-8	NA	TRBJ2-1	NA	TGTGCCAGCAGCTTGGTTCGGACAAGTACCTACAATGAGCAGTTCTTC	CASSLVRTSTYNEQFF
TRBV29-1	NA	TRBJ1-5	NA	TGCAGCGTTGGGGCAGGGGATAGCAATCAGCCCCAGCATTTT	CSVGAGDSNQPQHF
TRBV9	NA	TRBJ2-2	TRBD2	TGTGCCAGCAGCCCTGGACTAGCGGGGGGGCTGGGCGGGGAGCTGTTTTTT	CASSPGLAGGLGGELFF
TRBV5-1	many	TRBJ1-3	TRBD1	TGCGCCAGCAGCTTTTCAGGGACAGGGGCTGGAAACACCATATATTTT	CASSFSGTGAGNTIYF
TRBV27	NA	TRBJ2-1	TRBD2	TGTGCCAGCAGTATGAGACTAGCGTCAAGGAATGAGCAGTTCTTC	CASSMRLASRNEQFF
TRBV5-1	NA	TRBJ2-7	TRBD2	TGCGCCAGCAGCGAACCTAGCGGGAGGGAGTACTTC	CASSEPSGREYF
TRBV3-1/TRBV3-2	NA	TRBJ2-7	TRBD1	TGTGCCAGCAACGGACAGGGACGCGAGCAGTACTTC	CASNGQGREQYF
TRBV19	NA	TRBJ2-3	NA	TGTGCCAGTAGTATGGAGGTCGGGTGGGGCACAGATACGCAGTATTTT	CASSMEVGWGTDTQYF
TRBV24-1	few	TRBJ2-7	NA	TGTGCCACCAGTGATACTACAGGGAAGTCCTACGAGCAGTACTTC	CATSDTTGKSYEQYF
TRBV28	NA	TRBJ2-7	NA	TGTGCCAGCCGGGACACGAACTACGAGCAGTACTTC	CASRDTNYEQYF
TRBV6-5	NA	TRBJ2-1	NA	TGTGCCAGCAGTTACTCAGGGGGACCCCGGTTCTTC	CASSYSGGPRFF
TRBV5-4	NA	TRBJ2-1	NA	TGTGCCAGCAGGCCATCAGGCAGGGGCAACTACAATGAGCAGTTCTTC	CASRPSGRGNYNEQFF
TRBV6-5	NA	TRBJ1-2	TRBD1	TGTGCCAGCAGTTACCGTCAGGGGGAAGGCGGCTACACCTTC	CASSYRQGEGGYTF
TRBV5-1	NA	TRBJ2-7	TRBD1	TGCGCCAGCAGCTGGGACAGGGGGTCTCACGAGCAGTACTTC	CASSWDRGSHEQYF
TRBV6-5	NA	TRBJ2-1	NA	TGTGCCAGCAGTTACAGCGGAGGAACCTACAATGAGCAGTTCTTC	CASSYSGGTYNEQFF
TRBV7-6	few	TRBJ1-4	NA	TGTGCCAGCAGCTTAGTCGGAGGGGACGGTGAAAAACTGTTTTTT	CASSLVGGDGEKLFF
TRBV28	NA	TRBJ2-5	TRBD2	TGTGCCACCACGGAGTCCGGGACTAGCGGGGCTACTGCTGGGACCCAGTACTTC	CATTESGTSGATAGTQYF
TRBV5-5	NA	TRBJ2-7	NA	TGTGCCAGCAGCCAGGGGACCTACGAGCAGTACTTC	CASSQGTYEQYF
TRBV10-2	once	TRBJ2-7	TRBD2	TGCGCCAGCAGACTTCTAGCGGGGGGAACTTACGAGCAGTACTTC	CASRLLAGGTYEQYF
TRBV6-2/TRBV6-3	few	TRBJ2-3	TRBD2	TGTGCCAGCAGTAGAAAGAGCGGGGCTAGCACAGATACGCAGTATTTT	CASSRKSGASTDTQYF
TRBV27	NA	TRBJ2-1	NA	TGTGCCAGCAGCCCTTCGCCCCGGAATGAGCAGTTCTTC	CASSPSPRNEQFF
TRBV11-2	few	TRBJ2-7	TRBD1	TGTGCCAGCAGCTATCTAGAGGACAGGGAATACGAGCAGTACTTC	CASSYLEDREYEQYF
TRBV2	NA	TRBJ2-2	TRBD1	TGTGCCAGCAGTAACAGGGGCACCGGGGAGCTGTTTTTT	CASSNRGTGELFF
TRBV4-2	NA	TRBJ2-2	NA	TGTGCCAGCAGCCAAGAGGCCGGGATGAGAACCGGGGAGCTGTTTTTT	CASSQEAGMRTGELFF
TRBV19	NA	TRBJ1-1	TRBD1	TGTGCCAGTAGCACTCTACAGGGGGGGAATACTGAAGCTTTCTTT	CASSTLQGGNTEAFF
TRBV6-5	NA	TRBJ1-2	NA	TGTGCCACCCGACAGGACGCCTCCTCATACACCTTC	CATRQDASSYTF
TRBV27	NA	TRBJ2-7	NA	TGTGCCAGCAGTCCTTTATATAGCGGTGCTACCTACGAGCAGTACTTC	CASSPLYSGATYEQYF
TRBV10-3	NA	TRBJ1-3	TRBD1	TGTGCCATCAGTCCTAACCCCGACAGGGCTGGAAACACCATATATTTT	CAISPNPDRAGNTIYF
TRBV3-1/TRBV3-2	NA	TRBJ2-7	NA	TGTGCCAGCAGCCAAGATTACAGGGTAAGCGAGCAGTACTTC	CASSQDYRVSEQYF
TRBV4-2	NA	TRBJ1-6	NA	TGTGCCAGCAGCCAAGATCTGGCCTCCATTAATTCACCCCTCCACTTT	CASSQDLASINSPLHF
TRBV18	NA	TRBJ2-7	TRBD1	TGTGCCAGCTCCCAGGGACAGGGATTGGTCGAGCAGTACTTC	CASSQGQGLVEQYF
TRBV29-1	NA	TRBJ2-6	TRBD2	TGCAGCGTTGACAATAGCGGGATACCTGGGGCCAACGTCCTGACTTTC	CSVDNSGIPGANVLTF
TRBV6-4	NA	TRBJ1-6	NA	TGTGCCAGCAGCGTCACCCTGGGCGATTCACCCCTCCACTTT	CASSVTLGDSPLHF
TRBV6-5	NA	TRBJ1-1	NA	TGTGCCAGCAGTCGGGGGGCGATCATGAACACTGAAGCTTTCTTT	CASSRGAIMNTEAFF
TRBV6-1	NA	TRBJ1-2	NA	TGTGCCAGCAGTGAATCCCCAGGGTCTAACTATGGCTACACCTTC	CASSESPGSNYGYTF